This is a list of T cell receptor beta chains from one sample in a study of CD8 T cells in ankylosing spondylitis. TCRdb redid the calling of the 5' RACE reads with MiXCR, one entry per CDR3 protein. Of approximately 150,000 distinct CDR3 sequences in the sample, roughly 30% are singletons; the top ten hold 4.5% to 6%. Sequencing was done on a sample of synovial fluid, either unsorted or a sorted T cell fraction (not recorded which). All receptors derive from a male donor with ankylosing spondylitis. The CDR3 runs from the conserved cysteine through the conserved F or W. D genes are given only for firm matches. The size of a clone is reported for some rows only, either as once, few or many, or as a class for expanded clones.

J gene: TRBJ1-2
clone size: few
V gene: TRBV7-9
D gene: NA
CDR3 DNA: TGTGCCAGCAGCCCGGGGGGGTACAACTATGGCTACACCTTC
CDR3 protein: CASSPGGYNYGYTF

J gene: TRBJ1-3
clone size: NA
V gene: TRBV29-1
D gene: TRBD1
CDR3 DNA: TGCAGCGTCTCCGGGACAGGTGACTCTGGAAACACCATATATTTT
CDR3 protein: CSVSGTGDSGNTIYF

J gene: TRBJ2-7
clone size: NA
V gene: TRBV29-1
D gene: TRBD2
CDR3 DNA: TGCAGCGTTGCCGCTAGCGGGAGGTCCTACGAGCAGTACTTC
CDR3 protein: CSVAASGRSYEQYF

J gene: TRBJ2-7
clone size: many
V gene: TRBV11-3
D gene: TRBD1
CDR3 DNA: TGTGCCAGCACCCCCGGGACAGGTTTATACGAGCAGTACTTC
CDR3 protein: CASTPGTGLYEQYF

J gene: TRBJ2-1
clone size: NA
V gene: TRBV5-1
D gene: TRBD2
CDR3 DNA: TGCGCCAGCAGCTTGACTAGCGGGAGTCATGAGCAGTTCTTC
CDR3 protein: CASSLTSGSHEQFF

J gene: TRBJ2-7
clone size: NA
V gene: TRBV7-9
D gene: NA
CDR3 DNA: TGTGCCAGCAGCTTCGGACAGCAGTTCTACGAGCAGTACTTC
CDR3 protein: CASSFGQQFYEQYF

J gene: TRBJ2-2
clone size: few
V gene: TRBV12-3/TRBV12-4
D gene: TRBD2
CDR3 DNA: TGTGCCAGCAGCCTGGGACTAGGGTCCACCGGGGAGCTGTTTTTT
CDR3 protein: CASSLGLGSTGELFF

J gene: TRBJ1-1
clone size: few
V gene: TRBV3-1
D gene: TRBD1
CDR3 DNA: TGTGCCAGCAGCCAAAGGACAGGTGAAGCTTTCTTT
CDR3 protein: CASSQRTGEAFF

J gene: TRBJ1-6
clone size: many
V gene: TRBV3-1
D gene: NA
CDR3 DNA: TGTGCCAGCAGCCAGTACAGCGATTCACCCCTCCACTTT
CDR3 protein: CASSQYSDSPLHF

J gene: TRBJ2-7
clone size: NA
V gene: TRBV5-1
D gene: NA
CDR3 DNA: TGCGCCAGCAGCGTAGGACAGCATTATTATTCCTACGAGCAGTACTTC
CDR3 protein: CASSVGQHYYSYEQYF

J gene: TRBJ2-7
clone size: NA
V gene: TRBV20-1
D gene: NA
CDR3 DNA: TGCAGTGCTAGAGAAGTGCGGGGAGGCGAGCAGTACTTC
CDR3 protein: CSAREVRGGEQYF

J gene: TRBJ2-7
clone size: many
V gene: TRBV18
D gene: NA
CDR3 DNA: TGTGCCAGCTCTTCCGGAGGTCCAGGGACCTACGAGCAGTACTTC
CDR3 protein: CASSSGGPGTYEQYF

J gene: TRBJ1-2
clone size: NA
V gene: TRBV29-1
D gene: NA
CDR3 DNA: TGCAGCGTTGAAGACAGTCTGGAGGGCTACACCTTC
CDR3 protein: CSVEDSLEGYTF

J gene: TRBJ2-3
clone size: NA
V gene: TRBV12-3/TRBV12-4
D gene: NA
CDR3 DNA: TGTGCCAGCAGCCGAGATGAGGAAGATACGCAGTATTTT
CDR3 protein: CASSRDEEDTQYF

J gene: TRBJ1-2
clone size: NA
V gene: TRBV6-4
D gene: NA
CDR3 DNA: TGTGCCAGCAGGCCGGACGGGAACTATGGCTACACCTTC
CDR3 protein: CASRPDGNYGYTF

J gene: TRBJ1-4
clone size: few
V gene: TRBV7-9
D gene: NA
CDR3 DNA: TGTGCCAGCAGCTTAACAACAGGGAATGGAGAAAGACTGTTTTTT
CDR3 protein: CASSLTTGNGERLFF

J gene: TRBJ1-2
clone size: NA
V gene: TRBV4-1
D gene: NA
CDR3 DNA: TGCGCCAGCAGCCAAGCCGAGGCAGGGGTGGGGTATGGCTACACCTTC
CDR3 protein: CASSQAEAGVGYGYTF

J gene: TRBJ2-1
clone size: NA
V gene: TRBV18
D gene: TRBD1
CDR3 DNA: TGTGCCAGCTCACCGATCCAAGGGGGCGCAGGGAATGAGCAGTTCTTC
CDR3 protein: CASSPIQGGAGNEQFF

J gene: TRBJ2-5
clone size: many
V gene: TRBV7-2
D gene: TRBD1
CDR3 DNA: TGTGCCAGCAGCCCTCGACAGGGGGCGAAAGAGACCCAGTACTTC
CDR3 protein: CASSPRQGAKETQYF

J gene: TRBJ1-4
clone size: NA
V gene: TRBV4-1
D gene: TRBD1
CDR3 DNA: TGCGCCAGCAGCCAACTCTTAGGACAGGGAGAAGAAAAACTGTTTTTT
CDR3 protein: CASSQLLGQGEEKLFF

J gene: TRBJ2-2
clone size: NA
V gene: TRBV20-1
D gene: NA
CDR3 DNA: TGCAGTGCTAGGGAACAGGGAAGGGAGCTGTTTTTT
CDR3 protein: CSAREQGRELFF

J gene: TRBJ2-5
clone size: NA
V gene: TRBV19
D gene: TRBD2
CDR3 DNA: TGTGCCAGTAGTATAGAACTAGCGGGACTAGAGACCCAGTACTTC
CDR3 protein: CASSIELAGLETQYF

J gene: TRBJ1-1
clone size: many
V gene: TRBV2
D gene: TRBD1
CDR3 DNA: TGTGCCAGCAGGACTAGACAGGGGGTGAACACTGAAGCTTTCTTT
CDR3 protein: CASRTRQGVNTEAFF

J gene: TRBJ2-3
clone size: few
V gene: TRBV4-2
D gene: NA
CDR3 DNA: TGTGCCAGCAGCCAGAAAGGAGATACGCAGTATTTT
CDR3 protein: CASSQKGDTQYF

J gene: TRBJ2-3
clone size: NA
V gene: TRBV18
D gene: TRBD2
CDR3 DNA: TGTGCCAGCTCCGGGGGACTAGGAGCGGATACGCAGTATTTT
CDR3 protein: CASSGGLGADTQYF

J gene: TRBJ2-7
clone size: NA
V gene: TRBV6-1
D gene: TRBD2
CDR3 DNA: TGTGCCAGCAGCCCTAGCGGGGGGAGCTCCTACGAGCAGTACTTC
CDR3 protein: CASSPSGGSSYEQYF

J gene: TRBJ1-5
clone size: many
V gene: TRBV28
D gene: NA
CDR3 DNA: TGTGCCAGCAGGACGGGCCAACAGCAAAGCAATCAGCCCCAGCATTTT
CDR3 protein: CASRTGQQQSNQPQHF

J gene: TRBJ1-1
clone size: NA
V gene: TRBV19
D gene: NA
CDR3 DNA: TGTGCCACCCGGGGCCAGGACACTGAAGCTTTCTTT
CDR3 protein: CATRGQDTEAFF

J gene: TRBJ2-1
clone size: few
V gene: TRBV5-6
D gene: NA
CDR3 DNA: TGTGCCAGCAGCTTGACGGACAGCCCCTACAATGAGCAGTTCTTC
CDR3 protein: CASSLTDSPYNEQFF

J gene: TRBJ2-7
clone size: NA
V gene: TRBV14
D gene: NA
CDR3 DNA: TGTGCCAGCAGCCAAGTCGCCCGACAGGTCCTTCACTTC
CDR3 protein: CASSQVARQVLHF

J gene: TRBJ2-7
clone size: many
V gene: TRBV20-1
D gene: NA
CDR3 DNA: TGCAGTGCTAGAAGGGGGGGGTCTTCTCACTACGAGCAGTACTTC
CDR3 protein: CSARRGGSSHYEQYF

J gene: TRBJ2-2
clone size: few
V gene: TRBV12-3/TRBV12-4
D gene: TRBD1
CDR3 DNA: TGTGCCAGCAGCCAAGGACAGGGGACCACCGGGGAGCTGTTTTTT
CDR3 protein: CASSQGQGTTGELFF

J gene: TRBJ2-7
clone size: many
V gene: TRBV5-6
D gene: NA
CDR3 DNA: TGTGCCAGCAGCTTAATTGGGGACGAGCAGTACTTC
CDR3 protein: CASSLIGDEQYF

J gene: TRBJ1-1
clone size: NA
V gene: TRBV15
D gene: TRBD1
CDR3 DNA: TGTGCCACCAGCAGTGGACAGGGAGTGACTGAAGCTTTCTTT
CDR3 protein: CATSSGQGVTEAFF

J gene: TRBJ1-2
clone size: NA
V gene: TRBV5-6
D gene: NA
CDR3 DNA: TGTGCCAGCAGCTTTTTCTTGGGGTATGGCTACACCTTC
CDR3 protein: CASSFFLGYGYTF

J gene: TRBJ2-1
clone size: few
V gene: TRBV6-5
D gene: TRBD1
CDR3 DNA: TGTGCCAGCAGTTCCCCCCAGGGACAGGGGACCAATGAGCAGTTCTTC
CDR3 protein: CASSSPQGQGTNEQFF

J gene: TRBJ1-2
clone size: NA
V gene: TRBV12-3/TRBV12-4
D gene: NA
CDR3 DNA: TGTGCCAGCAGAACCGCAGGAAACCGTTATGGCTACACCTTC
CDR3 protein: CASRTAGNRYGYTF

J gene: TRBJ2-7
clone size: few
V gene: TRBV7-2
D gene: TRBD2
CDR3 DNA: TGTGCCAGCAGAATCCAAGCGGGAGTTCCGGAGCAGTACTTC
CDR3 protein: CASRIQAGVPEQYF

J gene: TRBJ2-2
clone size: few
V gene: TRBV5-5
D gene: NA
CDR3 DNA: TGTGCCAGCAGCTTCCTGGGCAGGGGGAACACCGGGGAGCTGTTTTTT
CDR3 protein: CASSFLGRGNTGELFF

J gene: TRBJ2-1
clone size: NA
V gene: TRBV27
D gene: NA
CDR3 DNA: TGTGCCAGCAGAAGGGGCAGGGGGGAAATATATGAGCAGTTCTTC
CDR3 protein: CASRRGRGEIYEQFF

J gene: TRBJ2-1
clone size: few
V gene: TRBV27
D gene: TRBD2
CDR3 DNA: TGTGCCAGCAGCCCCTCGCGGACTAGCGGGAACAATGAGCAGTTCTTC
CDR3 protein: CASSPSRTSGNNEQFF

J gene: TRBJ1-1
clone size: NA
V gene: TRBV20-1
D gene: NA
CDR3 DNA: TGCAGTGCCCCCGAGACAGGGAACACTGAAGCTTTCTTT
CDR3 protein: CSAPETGNTEAFF

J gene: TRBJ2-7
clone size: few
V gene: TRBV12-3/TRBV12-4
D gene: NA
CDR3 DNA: TGTGCCAGCAGTTTATCGGTTTCCTACGAGCAGTACTTC
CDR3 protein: CASSLSVSYEQYF

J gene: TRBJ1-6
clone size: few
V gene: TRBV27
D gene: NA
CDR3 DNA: TGTGCCAGCAGTTTATCCCTCCTATATAATTCACCCCTCCACTTT
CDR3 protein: CASSLSLLYNSPLHF

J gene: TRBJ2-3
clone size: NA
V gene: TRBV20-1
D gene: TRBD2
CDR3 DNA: TGCAGTGCTGCCGTTAGCGGGGCCACCACGGATACGCAGTATTTT
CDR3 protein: CSAAVSGATTDTQYF

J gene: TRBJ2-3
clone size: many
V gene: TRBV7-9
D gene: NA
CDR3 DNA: TGTGCCAGCGGACCTAGCGCAGATACGCAGTATTTT
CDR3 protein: CASGPSADTQYF

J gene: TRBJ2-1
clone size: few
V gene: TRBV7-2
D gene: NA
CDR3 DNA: TGTGCCAGCAGCCCAGGAGCGACCTCCTACAATGAGCAGTTCTTC
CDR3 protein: CASSPGATSYNEQFF

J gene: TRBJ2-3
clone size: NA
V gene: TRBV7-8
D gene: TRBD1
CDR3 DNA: TGTGCCAGCAGCTCGCCCGGGGACAGGGGCATCGAAGATACGCAGTATTTT
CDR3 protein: CASSSPGDRGIEDTQYF

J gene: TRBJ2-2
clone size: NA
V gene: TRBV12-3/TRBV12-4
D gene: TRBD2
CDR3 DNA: TGTGCCAGCAGTTCGACTAGCGGGAGAGTGTTGTTCACCGGGGAGCTGTTTTTT
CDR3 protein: CASSSTSGRVLFTGELFF

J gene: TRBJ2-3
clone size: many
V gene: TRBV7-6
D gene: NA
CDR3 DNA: TGTGCCAGTTCCGCCGGGGGAGGAAGCACAGATACGCAGTATTTT
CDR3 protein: CASSAGGGSTDTQYF

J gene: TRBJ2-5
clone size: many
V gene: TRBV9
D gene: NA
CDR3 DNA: TGTGCCAGCAGCGGAAACAGGGTGAGGGGCGAGACCCAGTACTTC
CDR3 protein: CASSGNRVRGETQYF

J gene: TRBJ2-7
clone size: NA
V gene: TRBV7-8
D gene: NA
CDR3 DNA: TGTGCCAGCAGCTCATCCGCCGCGGGGAACTACGAGCAGTACTTC
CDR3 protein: CASSSSAAGNYEQYF

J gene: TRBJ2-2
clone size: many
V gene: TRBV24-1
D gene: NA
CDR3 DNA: TGTGCCACCAGTGCCTCAGGGGGGCACACCGGGGAGCTGTTTTTT
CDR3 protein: CATSASGGHTGELFF

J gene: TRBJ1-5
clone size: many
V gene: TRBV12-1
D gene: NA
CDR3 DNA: TGTGCCAGCAGCTTTCGGGGGGAGGGGGGCAATCAGCCCCAGCATTTT
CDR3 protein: CASSFRGEGGNQPQHF

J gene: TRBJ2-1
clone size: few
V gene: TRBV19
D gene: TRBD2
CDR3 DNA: TGTGCCAGTAGTGAGGCGGGGCTAGCGGGGGCCAATGAGCAGTTCTTC
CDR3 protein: CASSEAGLAGANEQFF

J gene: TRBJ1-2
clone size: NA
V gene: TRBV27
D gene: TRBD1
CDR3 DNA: TGTGCCAGCAGACCCACCGGGACAGAGGAATACTATGGCTACACCTTC
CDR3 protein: CASRPTGTEEYYGYTF

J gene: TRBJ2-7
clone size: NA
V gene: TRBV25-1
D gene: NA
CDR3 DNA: TGTGCCAGCAGTTCCGGGGGGCACTACGAGCAGTACTTC
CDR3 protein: CASSSGGHYEQYF

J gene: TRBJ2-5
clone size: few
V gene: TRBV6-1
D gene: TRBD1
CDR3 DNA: TGTGCCAGCAGGGGGACAGGGACGGAGACCCAGTACTTC
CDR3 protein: CASRGTGTETQYF

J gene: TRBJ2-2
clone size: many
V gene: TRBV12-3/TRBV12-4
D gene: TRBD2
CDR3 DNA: TGTGCCAGCAGTCTTCAGCGGGGTAACACCGGGGAGCTGTTTTTT
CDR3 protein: CASSLQRGNTGELFF

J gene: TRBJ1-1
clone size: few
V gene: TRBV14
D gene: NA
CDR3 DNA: TGTGCCAGCAGTTACCCGGGGTTGAACACTGAAGCTTTCTTT
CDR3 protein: CASSYPGLNTEAFF